This TCR beta chain originates from a study of blood T cells in healthy people across ages. Notes on the study in general: In these data, TCR beta diversity tracked strongly with naive T cell percentage.

This clonotype was observed a handful of times. Its antigen is still unknown. The use of a sample-barcoded 5' primer and a J-beta primer mix characterized a second PCR of about 7 to 12 cycles. MiXCR, applied by TCRdb to the 5' RACE reads, yields one record per CDR3 protein. Among some 700,000 distinct CDR3 sequences, more than 40% were seen once, and the ten largest hold 20% to 25%. CDR1 is LGHNA and CDR2 is YSLEER in the germline V gene. The CDR3 runs 15 residues. Trimming stripped 0 bases from V and 0 bases from J, with 7 bases between. Roughly 9 milliliters of peripheral blood were drawn from each donor. Isolation per sample recovered at least 7 million PBMCs.

Sequenced sample: blood. The chain employs TRBV4-3 and TRBJ2-3; no clear D. The sequence was obtained from an older woman in good health. The CDR3 reads CASSQDFGSTDTQYF. The CDR3 coding sequence is TGCGCCAGCAGCCAAGATTTTGGGAGCACAGATACGCAGTATTTT.